This record looks at one T cell receptor (beta chain) sequence and its context. The antigen remains undetermined. V lost 2 bases, J lost 5 bases, and 13 bases lay in between. The CDR3 spans 14 residues. These data originate in a study of post-analysis software for immune sequencing data. The wider study: In terms of disease course, relapsing-remitting, secondary progressive and progressive-relapsing multiple sclerosis were included.

Researchers reported that TCR beta cDNA libraries carried unique molecular identifiers. A population of about 0.95 to 11 million T cells gave rise to roughly 500,000 cDNA molecules. TCRdb re-called the PCR reads through MiXCR, storing one row per CDR3 protein. Found here are a few hundred thousand distinct CDR3 sequences, over 30% of them singletons; the top ten hold about 8%. Study-level findings and limits: Among multiple sclerosis patients, normalized Chao1 diversity was significantly below that of controls. Roughly five TRBV segments appeared more often in patients than in controls, and TRBV5-6, TRBV5-1 and TRBV20-1 were among these.

The J gene is TRBJ2-7, the V gene TRBV12-3 or TRBV12-4; D is perhaps TRBD1 or TRBD2 (5 bases each). Sequencing input: blood. The TCR was taken from a girl aged 2-10 years with multiple sclerosis. The CDR3 is CASSLLAGSNEQYF. The CDR3 DNA reads TGTGCCAGCAGTTTATTGGCAGGGAGCAACGAGCAGTACTTC.